The sample holds a few counts of the clone carrying this T cell receptor (beta chain). Its specificity is unknown. The read ends 3 residues shy of where the CDR3 ends; the end is completed using the germline J gene. The CDR3 covers 13 residues. V lost 1 base and J 3 bases, leaving 6 bases between the germline ends. Looked up from germline, CDR1 is SEHNR and CDR2 is FQNEAQ (reference sequence). This entry comes from a study of T cell clonality in common variable immunodeficiency. Study findings and constraints: In common variable immunodeficiency, TCR beta chains reportedly carried fewer deletions and N-nucleotide insertions.

Method: immunoSEQ multiplex PCR; TCRdb's copy keeps in-frame clones and lacks some. This sample has about 33,000 clones, each found more than once. Sequencing input: peripheral blood mononuclear cells. This chain joins TRBV7-9 and TRBJ1-1, with D unresolved. The TCR originated in a human donor with common variable immunodeficiency. The sequenced part of the CDR3 DNA is TGTGCCAGCAGCTTAGTTGCGGACACTGAA. Amino acid sequence: CASSLVADTE. The whole CDR3 sequence reads CASSLVADTEAFF.